Given below is one TCR beta chain in context. These data come from a study of patients and donors after allogeneic stem cell transplantation. TCRdb reprocessed the RT-PCR reads via MiXCR and lists one record per CDR3 protein. The sample contains 190,000 or so distinct CDR3 sequences, 40% to 45% of which appear only once. Between the trimmed V and J ends, which lost 6 bases and 4 bases, there was a span of 12 bases. The CDR3 has 14 residues. The germline CDR1 and CDR2 sequences are SNHLY and FYNNEI. This receptor was identified in a human donor who was either an allogeneic HSCT recipient or a stem cell or donor lymphocyte infusion donor (not recorded which). It is not recorded whose cells these are; they may come from a transplant donor. The chain links TRBV2 to TRBJ2-2, with D possibly matching TRBD2 (5 bases). The sample taken for sequencing was blood, either unsorted or a sorted T cell fraction (not recorded which). The CDR3 DNA follows: TGTGCCAGCAGGGGGAGCATCGGCACCGGGGAGCTGTTTTTT. Translated: CASRGSIGTGELFF.